The T cell receptor (beta chain) under discussion was sequenced for a study of T cells after yellow fever vaccination. Study findings and constraints: The secondary response was weaker, and its peak arrived faster, on day 5 versus 15. Most primary-vaccination clones reappeared after the booster (around 95% CD4, approximately 88% CD8).

Germline assignment: CDR1 SGHAT and CDR2 FQDESV (reference sequence). CDR3 size: 18 residues. Trimming shortened V by 11 bases and J by 6 bases, and 32 bases separated the two germline ends. This clonotype was recorded many times. Its cognate antigen is unknown. UMIs were added to TCR cDNA along with a universal primer site when it was made by 5'RACE template switching. MiXCR, run by TCRdb on the 5' RACE reads, gives a single entry per CDR3 protein. The sample contains some 350,000 distinct CDR3 sequences, more than 8.5% of which appear only once. The sample consisted of PBMCs, taken on the day of the first yellow fever vaccination. The origin of this receptor is a young man who received the YFV17D yellow fever vaccine. V and J are TRBV11-1 and TRBJ2-1; D possibly corresponds to TRBD2 (6 bases). The CDR3 bases are TGTGCCGAAGAGATGACAATGGCGGGACTCCAACTACGCAATGAGCAGTTCTTC. This sequence encodes CAEEMTMAGLQLRNEQFF. The full variable domain, with the rest looked up from reference TRBV11-1 and TRBJ2-1, is EAEVAQSPRYKITEKSQAVAFWCDPISGHATLYWYRQILGQGPELLVQFQDESVVDDSQLPKDRFSAERLKGVDSTLKIQPAELGDSAMYLCAEEMTMAGLQLRNEQFFGPGTRLTVL.